The present entry profiles one T cell receptor beta chain with its context. The data were taken from a study of blood T cell repertoires in COVID-19. The method was immunoSEQ multiplex PCR; TCRdb's version includes in-frame clones alone and lacks a portion of them. The sample lists about 35,000 clones; around 87% were seen once. The clonotype was recovered from a man older than 75 with active COVID-19. Sequenced input: peripheral blood.

DNA for the CDR3: TGTGCCACCAGCAGTGACAGGGGGATTTCCGGCGAGCAGTACTTC. Translation gives CATSSDRGISGEQYF. The J gene is TRBJ2-7, the V gene TRBV15, with TRBD1 matching over 9 bases. The CDR3 is made up of 15 amino acids. The germline V gene has CDR1 LNHNV and CDR2 YYDKDF (reference sequence). Germline trimming cut 3 bases from V and 6 bases from J; bases unmatched to any gene: 9.